These 2 T cell receptor beta chains were all obtained from the same sample, sequenced in a study of T cells and Merkel cell carcinoma outcomes. Measured with immunoSEQ multiplex PCR; TCRdb has only the in-frame clones, and not every one. This sample has some 1,900 clones, with more than 60% found just once. The sequenced sample was tumor tissue from Merkel cell carcinoma. The receptors derive from a human donor with Merkel cell carcinoma.

This clone showed up just once. The chain has TRBV6-5 and TRBJ2-5; possibly TRBD1 or TRBD2 for D (5 bases each). The closer fit of TRBJ2-7 to the DNA end suggests the J call may be wrong. Per germline, CDR1 MNHEY and CDR2 SVGAGI. This CDR3 comprises 14 residues. The CDR3 DNA reads TGTGCCAGCGCCTACGGGGCCGCAATCTACGAGCAGTACTTC. Translated, it gives CASAYGAAIYEQYF.

This sequence joins TRBV7-8 and TRBJ1-5, with a tentative D call TRBD1 (6 bases). V lost 4 bases and J 0 bases, leaving 10 bases between the germline ends. Germline assignment: CDR1 SGHVS and CDR2 FQNEAQ. The CDR3 extends over 15 amino acids. CDR3 in DNA: TGTGCCAGCAGCTCGACAGGTTATAGCAATCAGCCCCAGCATTTT. This gives the protein CASSSTGYSNQPQHF.